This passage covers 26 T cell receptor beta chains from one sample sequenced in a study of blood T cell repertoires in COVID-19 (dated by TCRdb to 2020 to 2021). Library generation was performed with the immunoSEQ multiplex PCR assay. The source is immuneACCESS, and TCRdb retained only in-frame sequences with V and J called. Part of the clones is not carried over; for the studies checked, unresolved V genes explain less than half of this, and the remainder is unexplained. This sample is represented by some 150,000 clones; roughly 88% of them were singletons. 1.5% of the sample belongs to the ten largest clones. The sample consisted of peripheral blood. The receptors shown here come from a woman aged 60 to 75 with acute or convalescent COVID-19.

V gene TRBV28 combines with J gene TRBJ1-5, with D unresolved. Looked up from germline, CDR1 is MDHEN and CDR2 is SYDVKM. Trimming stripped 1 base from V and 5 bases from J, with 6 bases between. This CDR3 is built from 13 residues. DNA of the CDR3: TGTGCCAGCAGTTTATATAGTGATCAGCCCCAGCATTTT. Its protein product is CASSLYSDQPQHF.

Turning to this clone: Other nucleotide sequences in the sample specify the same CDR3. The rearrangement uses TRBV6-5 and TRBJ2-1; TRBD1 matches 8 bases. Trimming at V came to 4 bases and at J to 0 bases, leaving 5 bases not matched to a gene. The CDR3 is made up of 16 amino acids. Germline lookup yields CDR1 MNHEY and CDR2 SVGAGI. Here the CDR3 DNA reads TGTGCCAGCAGTTCGCCCGGACAGGGCTCCTACAATGAGCAGTTCTTC. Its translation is CASSSPGQGSYNEQFF.

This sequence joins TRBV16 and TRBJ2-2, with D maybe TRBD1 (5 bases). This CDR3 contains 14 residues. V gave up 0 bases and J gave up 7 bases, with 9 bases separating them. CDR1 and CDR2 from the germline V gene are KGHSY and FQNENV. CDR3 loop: CASSQSWGDGELFF. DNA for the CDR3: TGTGCCAGCAGCCAATCTTGGGGCGACGGGGAGCTGTTTTTT.

This CDR3 is CASSFGQGGGYTF. The CDR3 DNA reads as TGCGCCAGCAGCTTCGGACAGGGTGGTGGCTACACCTTC. The chain links TRBV4-1 to TRBJ1-2, with 8 bases matching TRBD1. CDR3 size: 13 residues. Germline V gene data show CDR1 as MGHRA and CDR2 as YSYEKL. V trimming: 5 bases; J trimming: 7 bases; junction bases outside the gene matches: 6.

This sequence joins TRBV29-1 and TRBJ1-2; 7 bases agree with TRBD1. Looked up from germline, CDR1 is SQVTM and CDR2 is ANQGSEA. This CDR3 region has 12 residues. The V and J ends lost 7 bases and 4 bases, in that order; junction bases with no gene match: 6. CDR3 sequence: CSAGQASYGYTF. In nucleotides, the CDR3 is TGCAGCGCAGGACAGGCAAGCTATGGCTACACCTTC.

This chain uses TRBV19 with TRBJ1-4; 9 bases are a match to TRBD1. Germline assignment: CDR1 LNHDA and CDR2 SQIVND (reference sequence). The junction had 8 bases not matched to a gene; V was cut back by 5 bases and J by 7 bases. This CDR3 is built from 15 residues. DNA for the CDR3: TGTGCCAGTAGTCCACCCGGGACAGGGACTGAAAAACTGTTTTTT. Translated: CASSPPGTGTEKLFF.

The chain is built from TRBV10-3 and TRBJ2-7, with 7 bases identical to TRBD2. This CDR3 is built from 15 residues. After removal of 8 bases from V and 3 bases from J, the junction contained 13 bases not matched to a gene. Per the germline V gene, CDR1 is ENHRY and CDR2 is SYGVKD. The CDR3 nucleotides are TGTGCCATCGGGAGAGAGGCGGGGGTGGTCTACGAGCAGTACTTC. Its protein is CAIGREAGVVYEQYF.

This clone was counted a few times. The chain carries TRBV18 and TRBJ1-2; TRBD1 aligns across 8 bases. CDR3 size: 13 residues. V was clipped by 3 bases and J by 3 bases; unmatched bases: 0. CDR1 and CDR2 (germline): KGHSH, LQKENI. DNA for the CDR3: TGTGCCAGCTCACCGGGACAGGACTATGGCTACACCTTC. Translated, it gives CASSPGQDYGYTF.

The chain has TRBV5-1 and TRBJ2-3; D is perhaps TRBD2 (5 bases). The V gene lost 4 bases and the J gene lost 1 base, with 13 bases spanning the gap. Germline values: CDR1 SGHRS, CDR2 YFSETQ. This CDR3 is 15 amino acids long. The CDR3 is CASSGASFGTDTQYF. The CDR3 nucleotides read TGCGCCAGCAGCGGAGCTAGCTTCGGCACAGATACGCAGTATTTT.

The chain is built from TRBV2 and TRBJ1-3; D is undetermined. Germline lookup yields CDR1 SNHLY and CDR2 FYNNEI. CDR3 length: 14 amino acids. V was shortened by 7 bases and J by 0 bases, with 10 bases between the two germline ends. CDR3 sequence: CASKSGFSGNTIYF. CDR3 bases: TGTGCCAGCAAGTCAGGATTCTCTGGAAACACCATATATTTT.

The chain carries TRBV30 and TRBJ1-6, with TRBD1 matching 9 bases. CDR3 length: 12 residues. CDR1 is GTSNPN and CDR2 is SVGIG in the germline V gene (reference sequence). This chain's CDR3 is CAAGTGHSPLHF. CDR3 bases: TGTGCTGCCGGGACAGGGCATTCACCCCTCCACTTT.

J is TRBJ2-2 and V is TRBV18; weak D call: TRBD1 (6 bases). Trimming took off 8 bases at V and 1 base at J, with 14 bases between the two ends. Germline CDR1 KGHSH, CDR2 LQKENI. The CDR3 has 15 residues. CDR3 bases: TGTGCCAGCCAGGACAGAATAATGAACACCGGGGAGCTGTTTTTT. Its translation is CASQDRIMNTGELFF. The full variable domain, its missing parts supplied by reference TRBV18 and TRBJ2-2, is NAGVMQNPRHLVRRRGQEARLRCSPMKGHSHVYWYRQLPEEGLKFMVYLQKENIIDESGMPKERFSAEFPKEGPSILRIQQVVRGDSAAYFCASQDRIMNTGELFFGEGSRLTVL.

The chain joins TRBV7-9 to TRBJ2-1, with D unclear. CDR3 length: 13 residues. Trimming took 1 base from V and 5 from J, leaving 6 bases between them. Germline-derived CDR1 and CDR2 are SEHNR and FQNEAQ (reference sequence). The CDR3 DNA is TGTGCCAGCAGCTTAGAGTACAACAATGAGCAGTTCTTC. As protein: CASSLEYNNEQFF.

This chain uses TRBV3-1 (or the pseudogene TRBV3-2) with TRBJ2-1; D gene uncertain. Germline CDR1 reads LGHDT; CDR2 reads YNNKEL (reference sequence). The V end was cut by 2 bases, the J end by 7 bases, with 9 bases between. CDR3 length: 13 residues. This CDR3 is CASSQRLDNEQFF. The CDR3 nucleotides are TGTGCCAGCAGCCAAAGGCTAGATAATGAGCAGTTCTTC.

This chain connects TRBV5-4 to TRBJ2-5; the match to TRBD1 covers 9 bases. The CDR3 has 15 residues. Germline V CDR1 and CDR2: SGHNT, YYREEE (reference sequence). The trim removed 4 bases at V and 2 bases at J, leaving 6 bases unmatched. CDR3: CASSRGQGRQETQYF. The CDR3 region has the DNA TGTGCCAGCAGCCGGGGACAGGGACGTCAAGAGACCCAGTACTTC.

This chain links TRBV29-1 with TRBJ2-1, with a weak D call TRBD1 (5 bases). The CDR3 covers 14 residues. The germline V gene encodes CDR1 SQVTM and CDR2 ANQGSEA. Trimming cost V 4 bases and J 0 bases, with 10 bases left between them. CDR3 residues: CSVGGESSYNEQFF. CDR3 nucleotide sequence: TGCAGCGTTGGGGGCGAAAGCTCCTACAATGAGCAGTTCTTC.

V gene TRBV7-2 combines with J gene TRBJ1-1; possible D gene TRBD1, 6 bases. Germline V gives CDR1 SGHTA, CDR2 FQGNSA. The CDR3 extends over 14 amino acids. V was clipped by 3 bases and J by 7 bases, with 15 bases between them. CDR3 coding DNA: TGTGCCAGCAGCTTTAGGGACATGGGGAGTGAAGCTTTCTTT. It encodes CASSFRDMGSEAFF.

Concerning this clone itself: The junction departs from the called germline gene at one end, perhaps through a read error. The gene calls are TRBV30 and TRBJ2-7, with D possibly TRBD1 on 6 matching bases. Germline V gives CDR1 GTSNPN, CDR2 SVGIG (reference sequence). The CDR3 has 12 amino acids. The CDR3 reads CAWSESGSGECF. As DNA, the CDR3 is TGTGCCTGGAGCGAATCAGGATCAGGGGAGTGCTTC.

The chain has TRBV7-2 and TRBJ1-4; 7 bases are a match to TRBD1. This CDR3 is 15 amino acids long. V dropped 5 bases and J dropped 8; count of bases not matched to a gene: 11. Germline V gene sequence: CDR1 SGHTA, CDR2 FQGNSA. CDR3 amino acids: CASSPLTGRGEKLFF. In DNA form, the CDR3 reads TGTGCCAGCAGCCCTCTGACAGGGCGCGGGGAAAAACTGTTTTTT.

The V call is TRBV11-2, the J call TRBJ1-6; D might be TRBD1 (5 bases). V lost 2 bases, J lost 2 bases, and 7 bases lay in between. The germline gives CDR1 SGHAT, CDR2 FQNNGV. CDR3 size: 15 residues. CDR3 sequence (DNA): TGTGCCAGCAGCTTATCGGGGGCCTATAATTCACCCCTCCACTTT. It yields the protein CASSLSGAYNSPLHF.

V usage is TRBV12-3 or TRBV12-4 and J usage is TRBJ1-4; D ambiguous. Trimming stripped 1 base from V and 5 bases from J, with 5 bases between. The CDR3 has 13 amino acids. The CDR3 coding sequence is TGTGCCAGCAGTTTAGGCAGGAATGAAAAACTGTTTTTT. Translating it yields CASSLGRNEKLFF.

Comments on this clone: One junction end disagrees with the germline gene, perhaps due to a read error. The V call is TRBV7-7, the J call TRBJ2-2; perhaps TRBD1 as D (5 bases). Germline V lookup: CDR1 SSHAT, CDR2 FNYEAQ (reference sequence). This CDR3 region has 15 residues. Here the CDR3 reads CASSPRQFPTGELFF. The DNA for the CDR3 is TGTGCTAGCAGTCCTAGACAGTTCCCCACCGGGGAGCTGTTTTTT.

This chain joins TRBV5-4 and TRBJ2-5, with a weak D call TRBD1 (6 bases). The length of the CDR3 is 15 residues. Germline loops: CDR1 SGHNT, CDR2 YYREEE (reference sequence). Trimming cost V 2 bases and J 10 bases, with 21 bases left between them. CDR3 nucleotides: TGTGCCAGCAGCTTAGGGTATATCAGGGGCCGTGACCAGTACTTC. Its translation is CASSLGYIRGRDQYF.

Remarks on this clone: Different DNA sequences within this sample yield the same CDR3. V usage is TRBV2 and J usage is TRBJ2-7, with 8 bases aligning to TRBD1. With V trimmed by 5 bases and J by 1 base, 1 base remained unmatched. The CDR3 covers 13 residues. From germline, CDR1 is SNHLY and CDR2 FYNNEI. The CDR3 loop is CASSRQGSYEQYF. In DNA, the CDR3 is TGTGCCAGCAGTCGACAGGGGTCCTACGAGCAGTACTTC.

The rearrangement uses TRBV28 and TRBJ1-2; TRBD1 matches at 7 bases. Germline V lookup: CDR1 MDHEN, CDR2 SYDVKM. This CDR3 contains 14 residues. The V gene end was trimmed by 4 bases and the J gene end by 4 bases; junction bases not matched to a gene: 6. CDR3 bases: TGTGCCAGCAGTTCCACTACAGGGGCCTATGGCTACACCTTC. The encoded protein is CASSSTTGAYGYTF.

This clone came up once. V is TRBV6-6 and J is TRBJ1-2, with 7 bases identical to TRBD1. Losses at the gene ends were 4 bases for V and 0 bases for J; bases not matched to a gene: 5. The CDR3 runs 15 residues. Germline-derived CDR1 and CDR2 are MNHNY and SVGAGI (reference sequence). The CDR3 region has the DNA TGTGCCAGCAGTTCATGGGACAGCACTAACTATGGCTACACCTTC. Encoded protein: CASSSWDSTNYGYTF.